What follows are 6 T cell receptor beta chains derived from one specimen sequenced in a study of response to subunit inactivated influenza vaccine. TCRdb used MiXCR to reprocess the RT-PCR reads, holding one entry per CDR3 protein. The table includes roughly 290,000 distinct CDR3 sequences, 21% detected once. This sample comprised PBMCs from blood, obtained less than 22 months after vaccination. The receptor source for this set is a man aged 50-75 years who received an inactivated influenza vaccine.

This clonotype was counted a few times. The chain has TRBV6-5 and TRBJ1-3; 8 nucleotides agree with TRBD1. V trimming: 0 bases; J trimming: 4 bases; junction bases outside the gene matches: 2. This CDR3 contains 15 residues. Germline-derived CDR1 and CDR2 are MNHEY and SVGAGI. CDR3 sequence: CASSYSRQGGNTIYF. As DNA, the CDR3 is TGTGCCAGCAGTTACTCGAGACAGGGGGGAAACACCATATATTTT.

This clonotype has at least ten counts. The V call is TRBV12-3 or TRBV12-4, the J call TRBJ1-2; 8 bases are shared with TRBD1. V was clipped by 5 bases and J by 3 bases; unmatched bases: 11. The CDR3 has 16 residues. The CDR3 sequence: CASSPANRGSHYGYTF. The CDR3 DNA follows: TGTGCCAGCAGTCCCGCGAACAGGGGGAGTCACTATGGCTACACCTTC.

This clonotype came up a few times. The chain joins TRBV28 to TRBJ2-1; D perhaps matches TRBD2 (5 bases). CDR3 size: 16 residues. The V gene lost 3 bases and the J gene lost 5 bases, with 17 bases spanning the gap. Germline CDR1 and CDR2: MDHEN and SYDVKM. The CDR3 spells CASSFLSVLDNNEQFF. The CDR3 region has the DNA TGTGCCAGCAGTTTCCTTTCGGTACTAGATAACAATGAGCAGTTCTTC. Full variable domain (rest looked up from reference TRBV28 and TRBJ2-1): DVKVTQSSRYLVKRTGEKVFLECVQDMDHENMFWYRQDPGLGLRLIYFSYDVKMKEKGDIPEGYSVSREKKERFSLILESASTNQTSMYLCASSFLSVLDNNEQFFGPGTRLTVL.

This chain uses TRBV27 with TRBJ1-5; no reliable D call. In germline, CDR1 is MNHEY, CDR2 SMNVEV (reference sequence). CDR3 length: 14 amino acids. The V and J ends lost 6 bases and 2 bases respectively, with 11 bases between them. The CDR3 DNA sequence: TGTGCCAGCAGCCGTAATGACGGCAATCAGCCCCAGCATTTT. Its protein is CASSRNDGNQPQHF.

This clonotype was seen ten or more times. The genes are TRBV12-3 or TRBV12-4 and TRBJ1-2, with D unclear. This CDR3 region has 13 residues. Trimming removed 6 bases at V and 8 bases at J, with 16 bases between. CDR3 amino acids: CASSPDVGKGYTF. The CDR3 DNA sequence: TGTGCCAGCAGCCCGGACGTAGGGAAGGGCTACACCTTC.

This clonotype showed up just a few times. The gene calls are TRBV7-6 and TRBJ2-2; D uncertain. Trimming shortened V by 11 bases and J by 2 bases, and 15 bases separated the two germline ends. Germline CDR1 SGHVS, CDR2 FNYEAQ. This CDR3 has 14 residues. Here the CDR3 reads CASRMARNTGELFF. CDR3 nucleotide sequence: TGTGCCTCCCGGATGGCTAGAAACACCGGGGAGCTGTTTTTT.